One and the same sample provided the 8 T cell receptor beta chains below, sequenced in a study of T cell repertoires in cytomegalovirus infection. TCRdb processed the reads anew with MiXCR; each CDR3 protein has one entry. The table records fewer than 900,000 distinct CDR3 sequences, about 28% of them present only once. No antigens are known for them. Material: cultured CD8+ T cells from PBMCs, obtained from culture after CMV antigen stimulation. These receptors were collected from a human donor in good health (CMV status not recorded). Some clones in this sample may be carry-over from other donors' samples.

The chain carries TRBV9 and TRBJ1-3; D gene uncertain. The germline CDR1 and CDR2 sequences are SGDLS and YYNGEE. This CDR3 comprises 16 residues. The germline V and J ends were trimmed by 0 bases and 1 base, with 11 bases remaining between them. The CDR3 reads CASSVGGRASGNTIYF. DNA of the CDR3: TGTGCCAGCAGCGTAGGAGGCCGGGCTTCTGGAAACACCATATATTTT.

V gene TRBV7-6 combines with J gene TRBJ2-3; D might be TRBD1 or TRBD2, each matching 5 bases. V was cut by 5 bases and J by 6 bases, with 24 bases left in between. The CDR3 has 17 residues. The germline gives CDR1 SGHVS, CDR2 FNYEAQ. The CDR3 region has the DNA TGTGCCAGCAGCCCCTCGGCCGGGGACCTAATTCCGGATACGCAGTATTTT. As protein: CASSPSAGDLIPDTQYF.

This rearrangement joins TRBV5-6 to TRBJ1-5; D is undetermined. The germline CDR1 and CDR2 sequences are SGHDT and YYEEEE. Trimming pared 3 bases from V and 3 bases from J, leaving 7 bases between. This CDR3 comprises 13 residues. Here the CDR3 reads CASSYGYNQPQHF. In DNA form, the CDR3 reads TGTGCCAGCAGCTACGGCTACAATCAGCCCCAGCATTTT. The full variable domain, completed using reference TRBV5-6 and TRBJ1-5, is DAGVTQSPTHLIKTRGQQVTLRCSPKSGHDTVSWYQQALGQGPQFIFQYYEEEERQRGNFPDRFSGHQFPNYSSELNVNALLLGDSALYLCASSYGYNQPQHFGDGTRLSIL.

In this sample, this clonotype turned up a few times. This chain uses TRBV28 with TRBJ2-1; D not resolved. With 5 bases removed from V and 5 bases from J, the gap between germline ends came to 10 bases. Germline V CDR1 and CDR2: MDHEN, SYDVKM. The CDR3 loop spans 13 amino acids. CDR3 coding DNA: TGTGCCAGCAGTCCCCTTAGTCACAATGAGCAGTTCTTC. Translation: CASSPLSHNEQFF.

The sample holds a few counts of this clonotype. The chain is built from TRBV27 and TRBJ2-7; D call uncertain. Germline loops: CDR1 MNHEY, CDR2 SMNVEV (reference sequence). Trimming left V 7 bases short and J 7 bases short, with 11 bases between. The CDR3 covers 11 residues. The CDR3 here is CASMRSQEQYF. CDR3 in DNA: TGTGCCAGCATGCGGAGCCAGGAGCAGTACTTC.

The V call is TRBV24-1, the J call TRBJ2-2; tentatively, D is TRBD1 (5 bases). The CDR3 runs to 16 residues. V gave up 0 bases and J gave up 1 base, with 8 bases separating them. Per germline, CDR1 KGHDR and CDR2 SFDVKD. The CDR3 region is CATSDLGRENTGELFF. CDR3 nucleotide sequence: TGTGCCACCAGTGATTTGGGCAGGGAGAACACCGGGGAGCTGTTTTTT.

The chain combines TRBV25-1 with TRBJ1-2; maybe TRBD1 (5 bases). The ends were cut back, 2 bases at V and 8 bases at J, with 12 bases in the middle. This CDR3 contains 13 residues. Germline CDR1 is MGHDK and CDR2 is SYGVNS. CDR3 amino acids: CASSERAGPGYTF. CDR3 bases: TGTGCCAGCAGTGAAAGGGCAGGGCCCGGCTACACCTTC.

This clonotype was recorded a few times. J is TRBJ2-4 and V is TRBV6-1; unclear D gene. Germline V gives CDR1 MNHNS, CDR2 SASEGT. V was pared by 0 bases and J by 6 bases, with 6 bases between. The CDR3 length is 13 residues. CDR3 region: CASSEAVGNIQYF. The CDR3 nucleotides are TGTGCCAGCAGTGAAGCGGTGGGAAACATTCAGTACTTC.